This T cell receptor (beta chain) was sequenced for a study of blood T cell repertoires in COVID-19. The wider study: The origin of the acute and convalescent COVID-19 samples was the United States, Italy and Spain.

TCRdb's table, derived via immunoSEQ multiplex PCR, lists solely in-frame clones and lacks some. The top ten clones hold around 2.1% of a sample with roughly 150,000 clones, approximately 90% of them seen once. Trimming cost V 3 bases and J 2 bases, with 11 bases left between them. The CDR3 is 14 residues long. CDR1 is SGDLS and CDR2 is YYNGEE in the germline V gene. The rearrangement joins TRBV9 to TRBJ1-2; D is uncertain. The sequence was collected from a man between 18 and 35 years old with acute or convalescent COVID-19. Specimen: peripheral blood. The CDR3 coding sequence is TGTGCCAGCAGCGCAGATGGAGGAAACTATGGCTACACCTTC. Residues: CASSADGGNYGYTF. Drawing the rest from reference TRBV9 and TRBJ1-2, the complete variable domain is DSGVTQTPKHLITATGQRVTLRCSPRSGDLSVYWYQQSLDQGLQFLIQYYNGEERAKGNILERFSAQQFPDLHSELNLSSLELGDSALYFCASSADGGNYGYTFGSGTRLTVV.